This T cell receptor (beta chain) originates from a study of blood T cell repertoires in COVID-19. The wider study: The origin of the acute and convalescent COVID-19 samples was the United States, Italy and Spain. The cDNA or gDNA used as material had been derived from T cells, B-cell-depleted T cells, or PBMCs.

CDR3 length: 14 residues. Trimming shortened V by 7 bases and J by 4 bases, and 16 bases separated the two germline ends. Germline CDR1 and CDR2: MDHEN and SYDVKM. Per the original methods: Quantification of nucleated cells was approximated via reference gene primer amplification. Some clones are missing from TCRdb's copy, which holds only in-frame ones; the method was immunoSEQ multiplex PCR. V, J and clone size reflect that table, while D and trimming were determined from the DNA. Seen here are approximately 90,000 clones, around 85% observed once, and the top ten hold more than 30%. The TCR originated in an elderly man with acute or convalescent COVID-19. This sequence joins TRBV28 and TRBJ1-2; D unclear. Input material: peripheral blood. CDR3 in amino acids: CASTLNGKSYGYTF. The CDR3 nucleotides read TGTGCCAGCACCTTGAACGGGAAGTCCTATGGCTACACCTTC.